These 21 T cell receptor beta chains originate from one sample sequenced in a study of CD8 T cells in Susac syndrome. RNA was extracted with the RNeasy kit, and a quantity of about 0.45 to 1 ug was reverse transcribed using random hexamers. MiXCR, applied by TCRdb to the immunoSEQ multiplex PCR reads, yields one record per CDR3 protein. The table records around 170,000 distinct CDR3 sequences, more than 85% of them present only once. The specimen sequenced was CD8+ T cells from PBMCs. The receptor set was obtained from a human donor with Susac syndrome.

This chain connects TRBV20-1 to TRBJ2-3; D is unresolved. The CDR3 is 14 residues long. V dropped 3 bases and J dropped 5 bases, with 15 bases sitting between them. From germline, CDR1 is DFQATT and CDR2 SNEGSKA (reference sequence). The CDR3 DNA reads TGCAGTGCTAGGGAAGACCTCCGTCTAGATACGCAGTATTTT. Protein: CSAREDLRLDTQYF.

The chain recombines TRBV6-5 with TRBJ2-7; the D is unclear. Germline-derived CDR1 and CDR2 are MNHEY and SVGAGI. The CDR3 contains 13 residues. V dropped 2 bases and J dropped 7 bases, with 12 bases sitting between them. The CDR3 spells CASSYPGPAEQYF. DNA for the CDR3: TGTGCCAGCAGTTACCCCGGACCGGCGGAGCAGTACTTC.

This chain uses TRBV10-3 with TRBJ1-1; the match to TRBD1 covers 8 bases. Germline trimming cut 7 bases from V and 4 bases from J; bases unmatched to any gene: 2. The CDR3 runs to 12 residues. The germline V gene has CDR1 ENHRY and CDR2 SYGVKD. In nucleotides, the CDR3 is TGTGCCATCACCGGGACAGGCACTGAAGCTTTCTTT. Its translation is CAITGTGTEAFF.

This chain uses TRBV19 with TRBJ2-7; D is possibly TRBD1 or TRBD2 (5 bases each). V lost 1 base to trimming and J lost 6 bases, with 10 bases between them. CDR1 LNHDA and CDR2 SQIVND come from the germline V gene (reference sequence). This CDR3 has 13 residues. CDR3 region: CASSIAGTGEQYF. The CDR3 nucleotides read TGTGCCAGTAGTATAGCGGGGACGGGCGAGCAGTACTTC.

V is TRBV9 and J is TRBJ2-2, with 11 bases fitting TRBD2. In germline, CDR1 is SGDLS, CDR2 YYNGEE. The CDR3 spans 14 residues. J lost 3 bases, V lost 6 bases, and 1 base had no gene match. Here the CDR3 reads CASTSGGHTGELFF. The CDR3 DNA reads TGTGCCAGCACTAGCGGGGGGCACACCGGGGAGCTGTTTTTT.

The chain couples TRBV20-1 to TRBJ1-6, with a tentative D call TRBD1 (6 bases). V gave up 1 base and J gave up 8 bases, with 12 bases separating them. CDR3 length: 14 amino acids. CDR1 and CDR2 from the germline V gene are DFQATT and SNEGSKA (reference sequence). The CDR3 DNA reads as TGCAGTGCTAGAGGTAACAGGGACGATTCACCCCTCCACTTT. Protein sequence: CSARGNRDDSPLHF.

The rearrangement joins TRBV5-1 to TRBJ2-7; 9 nucleotides line up with TRBD1. This CDR3 contains 15 residues. The germline CDR1 and CDR2 sequences are SGHRS and YFSETQ. V lost 4 bases and J lost 4; bases outside the gene matches: 9. CDR3: CASSETGTGLYEQYF. The CDR3 nucleotides read TGCGCCAGCAGCGAGACGGGGACAGGGCTGTACGAGCAGTACTTC.

V usage is TRBV3-1 and J usage is TRBJ2-7; 14 nucleotides line up with TRBD2. Looked up from germline, CDR1 is LGHDT and CDR2 is YNNKEL (reference sequence). This CDR3 has 16 amino acids. The V and J ends lost 1 base and 7 bases, in that order; junction bases with no gene match: 6. For the CDR3, the DNA is TGTGCCAGCAGCCAAGGGAGACTAGCGGGAGGGCTGGAGCAGTACTTC. Amino acid sequence: CASSQGRLAGGLEQYF.

The rearrangement joins TRBV30 to TRBJ1-3; D is ambiguous. The germline V gene has CDR1 GTSNPN and CDR2 SVGIG (reference sequence). The CDR3 has 12 amino acids. The DNA for the CDR3 is TGTGCACAACGTAACTCTGGAAACACCATATATTTT. Its translation is CAQRNSGNTIYF. Using reference TRBV30 and TRBJ1-3 for the parts outside the CDR3, the full variable domain is SQTIHQWPATLVQPVGSPLSLECTVEGTSNPNLYWYRQAAGRGLQLLFYSVGIGQISSEVPQNLSASRPQDRQFILSSKKLLLSDSGFYLCAQRNSGNTIYFGEGSWLTVV.

The V call is TRBV5-1, the J call TRBJ2-3, with TRBD2 matching 10 bases. The CDR3 is made up of 15 amino acids. Germline V gives CDR1 SGHRS, CDR2 YFSETQ. V shed 4 bases, J shed 4 bases, and the junction held 6 bases outside the gene matches. CDR3 coding DNA: TGCGCCAGCAGCGAACCGGGACTAGCGCCAGATACGCAGTATTTT. It translates to CASSEPGLAPDTQYF.

This clonotype was observed a single time. This sequence joins TRBV6-1 and TRBJ2-2; 7 bases align to TRBD1. Germline assignment: CDR1 MNHNS and CDR2 SASEGT. The V gene end was trimmed by 7 bases and the J gene end by 0 bases; junction bases not matched to a gene: 5. This CDR3 is built from 15 residues. The CDR3: CASITGTANTGELFF. The CDR3 nucleotides read TGTGCCAGCATAACCGGGACAGCGAACACCGGGGAGCTGTTTTTT.

In nucleotides, the CDR3 is TGTGCCAGCAGCCTAGCGGAAGAGGAGACCCAGTACTTC. It specifies CASSLAEEETQYF. The genes are TRBV9 and TRBJ2-5, with 7 bases identical to TRBD2. J was trimmed by 5 bases and V by 4 bases; bases with no gene match: 5. Germline CDR1 is SGDLS and CDR2 is YYNGEE. This CDR3 has 13 residues.

The gene calls are TRBV20-1 and TRBJ1-5; no definite D call. CDR3 length: 13 residues. Trimming took 1 base from V and 2 from J, leaving 6 bases between them. Germline V gene data show CDR1 as DFQATT and CDR2 as SNEGSKA (reference sequence). CDR3 loop: CSARGRGNQPQHF. CDR3 DNA: TGCAGTGCTAGAGGGAGGGGCAATCAGCCCCAGCATTTT.

V is TRBV28 and J is TRBJ2-1; 8 bases are a match to TRBD2. J lost 7 bases, V lost 5 bases, and 7 bases had no gene match. The CDR3 contains 14 residues. Germline V gene lookup returns CDR1 MDHEN and CDR2 SYDVKM. This CDR3 reads CASSTAGVGNEQFF. The CDR3 DNA reads as TGTGCCAGCAGTACAGCGGGAGTAGGGAATGAGCAGTTCTTC.

The chain couples TRBV20-1 to TRBJ1-3, with D possibly matching TRBD1 (5 bases). V was trimmed by 0 bases and J by 3 bases, leaving 6 bases between them. This CDR3 contains 13 residues. CDR1 is DFQATT, CDR2 SNEGSKA, per germline (reference sequence). CDR3 loop: CSARERGGNTIYF. CDR3 sequence (DNA): TGCAGTGCTAGAGAAAGGGGTGGAAACACCATATATTTT.

The genes are TRBV27 and TRBJ1-2, with 10 positions matching TRBD1. Germline V gene lookup returns CDR1 MNHEY and CDR2 SMNVEV (reference sequence). The CDR3 runs to 16 residues. Trimming at V came to 0 bases and at J to 9 bases, leaving 10 bases not matched to a gene. The CDR3, as DNA: TGTGCCAGCAGTTTATCGTTCCGGGACAGGGGTGCGAGCTACACCTTC. Translation gives CASSLSFRDRGASYTF.

CDR3 sequence (DNA): TGCGCCAGCAGCCAAGATACGAGAACTTTCTTT. Translated, it gives CASSQDTRTFF. This chain uses TRBV4-1 with TRBJ1-1; D is unclear. The CDR3 extends over 11 amino acids. Germline V gene lookup returns CDR1 MGHRA and CDR2 YSYEKL. Trimming shortened V by 0 bases and J by 12 bases, and 8 bases separated the two germline ends.

CDR3 nucleotides: TGCAGTGCCCCCGGGGCTAACTATGGCTACACCTTC. It specifies CSAPGANYGYTF. The chain links TRBV20-1 to TRBJ1-2; no clear D gene. Germline V lookup: CDR1 DFQATT, CDR2 SNEGSKA (reference sequence). Trimming pared 6 bases from V and 0 bases from J, leaving 8 bases between. The CDR3 totals 12 residues.

The J gene is TRBJ2-1, the V gene TRBV9; 9 nucleotides align to TRBD2. V shed 2 bases and J 4 bases; nucleotides not matched to a gene: 1. CDR3 size: 14 residues. CDR1 is SGDLS and CDR2 is YYNGEE in the germline V gene. The DNA for the CDR3 is TGTGCCAGCAGCGTGACTAGCGGTTACAATGAGCAGTTCTTC. Residues: CASSVTSGYNEQFF.

The chain combines TRBV12-3 or TRBV12-4 with TRBJ2-1; D is undetermined. V lost 5 bases and J 10 bases, leaving 18 bases between the germline ends. The CDR3 extends over 14 amino acids. The CDR3 DNA follows: TGTGCCAGCAGTCATACCATCTACCGGCAGGAGCAGTTCTTC. Protein product: CASSHTIYRQEQFF.

The chain employs TRBV7-3 and TRBJ1-1, with D uncertain. CDR1 is SGHTA and CDR2 is FQGTGA in the germline V gene. The CDR3 runs 13 residues. Trimming left V 3 bases short and J 0 bases short, with 5 bases between. CDR3 bases: TGTGCCAGCAGCTTTACTCTGAACACTGAAGCTTTCTTT. It specifies CASSFTLNTEAFF.